The clone carrying this T cell receptor (beta chain) is medium-sized by share. This specimen comes from a study of long-term antiretroviral therapy in people with HIV. The length of the CDR3 is 15 residues. V was trimmed by 0 bases and J by 0 bases, leaving 9 bases between them. Germline V lookup: CDR1 MNHNS, CDR2 SASEGT. Run at survey level, the immunoSEQ assay was version v3.0. Sequencing was directed toward 40,000-50,000 T-cell genomes in each sample. Sequencing used immunoSEQ multiplex PCR; TCRdb keeps in-frame clones, though not all of them. Of more than 15,000 clones in the sample, roughly 94% were seen once.

The chain carries TRBV6-1 and TRBJ2-7; D unresolved. The sequenced sample was unsorted PBMCs, obtained roughly 6.2 years after starting antiretroviral therapy. The TCR originated in a woman aged 45-65 years with HIV. The CDR3 here is CASSEAVSSSYEQYF. CDR3 in DNA: TGTGCCAGCAGTGAAGCGGTTAGCAGCTCCTACGAGCAGTACTTC.